The clone carrying this T cell receptor (beta chain) was counted a few times. What it recognizes is unknown. The data stem from a study of T cells after yellow fever vaccination. Findings and caveats of the study: Post-booster repertoires contained most primary-vaccination clones again (almost 97% CD4, 88% CD8).

One entry per CDR3 protein, called by TCRdb with MiXCR from the 5' RACE reads. The table records under 700,000 distinct CDR3 sequences, about a sixth of them present only once. The sequencing used PBMCs, collected roughly 5 days after the first yellow fever vaccination. This TCR derives from a young man who received the YFV17D yellow fever vaccine.

CDR3 residues: CASSLSSNTGELFF. In nucleotides, the CDR3 is TGTGCCAGCAGTTTATCGTCTAACACCGGGGAGCTGTTTTTT. V usage is TRBV27 and J usage is TRBJ2-2; D is undetermined. Trimming stripped 0 bases from V and 2 bases from J, with 4 bases between. In germline, CDR1 is MNHEY, CDR2 SMNVEV (reference sequence). The CDR3 extends over 14 amino acids.